This TCR beta chain was recovered during a study of blood T cell repertoires in COVID-19. About the study: T cells, B-cell-depleted T cells, or PBMCs supplied cDNA or gDNA.

Across 20 to 25 US areas, participants ranged in age from about 18 to 90 years. Cohort placement rested on clinical history that participants reported themselves. The table came from immunoSEQ multiplex PCR; TCRdb's copy has only in-frame clones and leaves some out. The data contain over 200,000 clones, 88% of them singletons. V shed 6 bases and J 5 bases; nucleotides not matched to a gene: 4. Germline-derived CDR1 and CDR2 are KGHDR and SFDVKD. The CDR3 has 13 residues. The chain combines TRBV24-1 with TRBJ1-2; TRBD1 matches 8 bases. This sequence was found in a woman aged 25 to 39 who had been exposed to COVID-19. The sequenced sample consisted of PBMCs or T cells enriched from blood (not recorded which). The CDR3 loop reads CATSRTGIYGYTF. The CDR3 coding sequence is TGTGCCACCAGTCGGACAGGGATTTATGGCTACACCTTC.